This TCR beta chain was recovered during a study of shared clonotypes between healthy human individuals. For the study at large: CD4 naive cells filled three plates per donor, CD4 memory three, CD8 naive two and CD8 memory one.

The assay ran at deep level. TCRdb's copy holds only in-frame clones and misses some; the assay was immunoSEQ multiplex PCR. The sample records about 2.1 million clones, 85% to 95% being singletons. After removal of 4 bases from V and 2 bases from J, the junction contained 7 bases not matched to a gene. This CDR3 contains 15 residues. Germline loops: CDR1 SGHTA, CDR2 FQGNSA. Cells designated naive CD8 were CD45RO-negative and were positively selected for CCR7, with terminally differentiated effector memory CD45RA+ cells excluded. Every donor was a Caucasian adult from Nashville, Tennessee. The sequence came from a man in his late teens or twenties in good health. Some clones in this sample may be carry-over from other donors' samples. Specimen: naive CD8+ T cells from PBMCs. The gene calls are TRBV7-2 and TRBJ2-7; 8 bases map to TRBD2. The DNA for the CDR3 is TGTGCCAGCAGCTCCAGACTAGCGAACCCCTACGAGCAGTACTTC. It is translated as CASSSRLANPYEQYF. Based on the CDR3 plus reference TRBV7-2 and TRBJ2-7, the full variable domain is GAGVSQSPSNKVTEKGKDVELRCDPISGHTALYWYRQSLGQGLEFLIYFQGNSAPDKSGLPSDRFSAERTGGSVSTLTIQRTQQEDSAVYLCASSSRLANPYEQYFGPGTRLTVT.